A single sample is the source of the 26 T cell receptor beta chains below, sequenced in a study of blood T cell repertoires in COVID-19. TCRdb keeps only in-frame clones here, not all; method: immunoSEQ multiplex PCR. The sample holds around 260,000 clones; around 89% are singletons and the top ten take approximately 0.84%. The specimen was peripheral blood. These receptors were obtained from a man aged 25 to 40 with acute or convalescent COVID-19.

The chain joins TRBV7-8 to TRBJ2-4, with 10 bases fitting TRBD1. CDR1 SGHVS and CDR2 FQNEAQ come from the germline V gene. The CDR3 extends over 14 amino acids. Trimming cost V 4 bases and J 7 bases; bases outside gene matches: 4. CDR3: CASSSGTGDNIQYF. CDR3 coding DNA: TGTGCCAGCAGCTCAGGGACAGGGGACAACATTCAGTACTTC. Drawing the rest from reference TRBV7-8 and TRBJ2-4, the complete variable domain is GAGVSQSPRYKVAKRGQDVALRCDPISGHVSLFWYQQALGQGPEFLTYFQNEAQLDKSGLPSDRFFAERPEGSVSTLKIQRTQQEDSAVYLCASSSGTGDNIQYFGAGTRLSVL.

The chain's CDR3 is CASRTGLSGYTF. In DNA form, the CDR3 reads TGTGCCAGCAGAACAGGGTTAAGTGGCTACACCTTC. V is TRBV28 and J is TRBJ1-2, with D perhaps TRBD1 (6 bases). The CDR3 totals 12 residues. Trimming stripped 6 bases from V and 7 bases from J, with 12 bases between. The germline gives CDR1 MDHEN, CDR2 SYDVKM.

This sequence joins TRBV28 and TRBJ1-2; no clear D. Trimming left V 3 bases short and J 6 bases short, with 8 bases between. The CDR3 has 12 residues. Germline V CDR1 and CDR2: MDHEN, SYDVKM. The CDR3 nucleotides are TGTGCCAGCAGTTTTAAGCCAAATGGCTACACCTTC. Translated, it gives CASSFKPNGYTF.

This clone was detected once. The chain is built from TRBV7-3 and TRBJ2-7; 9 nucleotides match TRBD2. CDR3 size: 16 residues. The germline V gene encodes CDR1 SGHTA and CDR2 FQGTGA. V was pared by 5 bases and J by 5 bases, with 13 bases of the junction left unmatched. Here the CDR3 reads CASSPARAGGTHEQYF. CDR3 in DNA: TGTGCCAGCAGCCCAGCCCGGGCGGGGGGGACCCACGAGCAGTACTTC.

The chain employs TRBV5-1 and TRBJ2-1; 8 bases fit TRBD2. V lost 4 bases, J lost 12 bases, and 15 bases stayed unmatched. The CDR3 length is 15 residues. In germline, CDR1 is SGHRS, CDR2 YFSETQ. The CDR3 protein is CASSRTSGGASGQFF. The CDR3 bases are TGCGCCAGCAGCCGTACCTCCGGGGGGGCTTCGGGGCAGTTCTTC.

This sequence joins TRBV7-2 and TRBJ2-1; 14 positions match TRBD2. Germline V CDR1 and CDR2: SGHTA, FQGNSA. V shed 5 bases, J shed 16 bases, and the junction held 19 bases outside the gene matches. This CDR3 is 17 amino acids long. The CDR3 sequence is CASSARWATSGGANLFF. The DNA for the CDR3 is TGTGCCAGCAGCGCCCGTTGGGCGACTAGCGGGGGGGCTAATTTATTCTTC.

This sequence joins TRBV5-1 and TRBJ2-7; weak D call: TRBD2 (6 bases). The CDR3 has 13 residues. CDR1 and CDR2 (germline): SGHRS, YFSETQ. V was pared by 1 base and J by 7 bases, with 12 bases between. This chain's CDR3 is CASSLTWTNEQYF. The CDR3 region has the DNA TGCGCCAGCAGCTTGACGTGGACTAATGAGCAGTACTTC.

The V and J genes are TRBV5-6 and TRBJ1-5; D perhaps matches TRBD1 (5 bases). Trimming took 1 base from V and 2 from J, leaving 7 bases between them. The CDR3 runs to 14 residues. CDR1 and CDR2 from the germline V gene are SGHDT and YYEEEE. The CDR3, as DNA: TGTGCCAGCAGCTTGATAGGGGGCAATCAGCCCCAGCATTTT. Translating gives CASSLIGGNQPQHF.

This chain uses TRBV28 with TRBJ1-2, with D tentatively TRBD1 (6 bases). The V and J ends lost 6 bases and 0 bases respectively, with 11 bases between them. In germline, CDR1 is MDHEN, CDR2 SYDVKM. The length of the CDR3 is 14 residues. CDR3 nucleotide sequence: TGTGCCAGCAGGGTGACAGGCTCTAACTATGGCTACACCTTC. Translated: CASRVTGSNYGYTF.

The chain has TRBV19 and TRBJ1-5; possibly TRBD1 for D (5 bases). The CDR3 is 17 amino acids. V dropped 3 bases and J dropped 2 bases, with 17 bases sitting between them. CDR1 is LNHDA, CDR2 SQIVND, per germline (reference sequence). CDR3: CASSMGQGVTGNQPQHF. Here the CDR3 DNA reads TGTGCCAGTAGTATGGGGCAGGGTGTAACGGGCAATCAGCCCCAGCATTTT.

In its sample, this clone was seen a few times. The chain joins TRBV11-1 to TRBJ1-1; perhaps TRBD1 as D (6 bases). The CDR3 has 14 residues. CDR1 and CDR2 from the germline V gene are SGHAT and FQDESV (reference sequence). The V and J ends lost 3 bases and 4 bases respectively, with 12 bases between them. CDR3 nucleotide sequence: TGTGCCAGCAGCTTGAGGTGGGGGCTCACTGAAGCTTTCTTT. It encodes CASSLRWGLTEAFF.

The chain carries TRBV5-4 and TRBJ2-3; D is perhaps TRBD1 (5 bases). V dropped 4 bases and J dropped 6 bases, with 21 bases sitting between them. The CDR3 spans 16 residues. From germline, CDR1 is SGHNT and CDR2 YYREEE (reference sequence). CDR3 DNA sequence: TGTGCCAGCAGCCCCTCCCGGGCCGAAGGGGTGGATACGCAGTATTTT. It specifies CASSPSRAEGVDTQYF.

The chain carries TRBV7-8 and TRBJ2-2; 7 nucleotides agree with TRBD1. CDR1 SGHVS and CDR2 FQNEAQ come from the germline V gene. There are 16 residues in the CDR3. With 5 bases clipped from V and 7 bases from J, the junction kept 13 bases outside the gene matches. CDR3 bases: TGTGCCAGCAGCATAAACCAAGGGGGCTATAACGGGGAGCTGTTTTTT. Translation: CASSINQGGYNGELFF.

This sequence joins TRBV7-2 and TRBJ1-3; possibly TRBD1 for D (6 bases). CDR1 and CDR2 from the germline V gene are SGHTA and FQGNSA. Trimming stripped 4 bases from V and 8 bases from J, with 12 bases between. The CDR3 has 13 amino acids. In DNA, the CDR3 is TGTGCCAGCAGCTCCCGACAGGCAGACACCATATATTTT. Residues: CASSSRQADTIYF.

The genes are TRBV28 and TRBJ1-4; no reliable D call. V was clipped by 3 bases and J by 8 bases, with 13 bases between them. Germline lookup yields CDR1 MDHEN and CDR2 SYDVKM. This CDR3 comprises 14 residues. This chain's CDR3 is CASSFAERREKLFF. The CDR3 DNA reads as TGTGCCAGCAGTTTCGCAGAGAGGAGGGAAAAACTGTTTTTT.

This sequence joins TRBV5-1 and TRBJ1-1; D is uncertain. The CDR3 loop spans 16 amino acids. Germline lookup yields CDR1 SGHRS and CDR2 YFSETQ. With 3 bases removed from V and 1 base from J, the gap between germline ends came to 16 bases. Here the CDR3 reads CASSSYSVGTNTEAFF. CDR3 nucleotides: TGCGCCAGCAGCTCCTATTCGGTTGGTACGAACACTGAAGCTTTCTTT.

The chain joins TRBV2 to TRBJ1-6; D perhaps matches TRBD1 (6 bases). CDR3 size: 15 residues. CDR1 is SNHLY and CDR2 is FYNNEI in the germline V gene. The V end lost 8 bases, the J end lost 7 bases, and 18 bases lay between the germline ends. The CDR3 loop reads CASSEVDRPNSPLHF. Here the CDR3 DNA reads TGTGCCAGCTCAGAGGTCGACAGGCCCAATTCACCCCTCCACTTT.

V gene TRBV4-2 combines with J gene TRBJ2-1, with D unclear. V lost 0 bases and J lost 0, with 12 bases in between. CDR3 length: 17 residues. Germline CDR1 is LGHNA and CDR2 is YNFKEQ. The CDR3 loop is CASSQDLWASSYNEQFF. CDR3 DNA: TGTGCCAGCAGCCAAGATCTCTGGGCAAGCTCCTACAATGAGCAGTTCTTC.

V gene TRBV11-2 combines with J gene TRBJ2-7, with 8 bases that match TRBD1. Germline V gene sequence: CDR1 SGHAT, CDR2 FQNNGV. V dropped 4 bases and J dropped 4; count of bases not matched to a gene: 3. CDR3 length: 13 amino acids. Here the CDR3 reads CASSSGGAYEQYF. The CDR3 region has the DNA TGTGCCAGCAGCTCAGGGGGCGCGTACGAGCAGTACTTC. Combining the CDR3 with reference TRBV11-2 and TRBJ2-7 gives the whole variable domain EAGVAQSPRYKIIEKRQSVAFWCNPISGHATLYWYQQILGQGPKLLIQFQNNGVVDDSQLPKDRFSAERLKGVDSTLKIQPAKLEDSAVYLCASSSGGAYEQYFGPGTRLTVT.

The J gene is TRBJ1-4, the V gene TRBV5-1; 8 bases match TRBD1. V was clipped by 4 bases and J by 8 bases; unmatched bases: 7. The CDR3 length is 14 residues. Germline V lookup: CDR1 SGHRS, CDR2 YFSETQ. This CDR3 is CASSHRGREEKLFF. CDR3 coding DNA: TGCGCCAGCAGCCACAGGGGGAGGGAGGAAAAACTGTTTTTT.

CDR3 in DNA: TGTGCCAGCAGCTCGGGACAGGGTAGTTACGAGCAGTACTTC. It encodes CASSSGQGSYEQYF. This chain joins TRBV11-2 and TRBJ2-7; 9 nucleotides align to TRBD1. This CDR3 has 14 residues. CDR1 and CDR2 (germline): SGHAT, FQNNGV. The junction had 5 bases not matched to a gene; V was cut back by 4 bases and J by 4 bases.

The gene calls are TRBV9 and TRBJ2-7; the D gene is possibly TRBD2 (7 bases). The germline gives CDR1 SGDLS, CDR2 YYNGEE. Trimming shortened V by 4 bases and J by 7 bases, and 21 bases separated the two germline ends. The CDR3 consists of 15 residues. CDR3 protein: CASSPRGGALWEQYF. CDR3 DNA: TGTGCCAGCAGCCCAAGGGGGGGGGCCCTCTGGGAGCAGTACTTC.

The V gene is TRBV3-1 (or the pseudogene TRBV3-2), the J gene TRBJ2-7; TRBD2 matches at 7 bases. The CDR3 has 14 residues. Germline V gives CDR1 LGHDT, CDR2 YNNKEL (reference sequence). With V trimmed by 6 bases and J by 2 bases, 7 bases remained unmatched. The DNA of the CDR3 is TGTGCCAGCAGACCCCCGACTAGCCCCTACGAGCAGTACTTC. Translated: CASRPPTSPYEQYF.

The CDR3 DNA sequence: TGTGCCACCAGCAGAGATGACACCCAATGGGTCTACGAGCAGTACTTC. Its protein product is CATSRDDTQWVYEQYF. The J gene is TRBJ2-7, the V gene TRBV15; no definite D call. The ends were cut back, 0 bases at V and 3 bases at J, with 15 bases in the middle. Germline CDR1 is LNHNV and CDR2 is YYDKDF (reference sequence). CDR3 size: 16 residues. The variable domain in full, completed from reference TRBV15 and TRBJ2-7, reads DAMVIQNPRYQVTQFGKPVTLSCSQTLNHNVMYWYQQKSSQAPKLLFHYYDKDFNNEADTPDNFQSRRPNTSFCFLDIRSPGLGDTAMYLCATSRDDTQWVYEQYFGPGTRLTVT.

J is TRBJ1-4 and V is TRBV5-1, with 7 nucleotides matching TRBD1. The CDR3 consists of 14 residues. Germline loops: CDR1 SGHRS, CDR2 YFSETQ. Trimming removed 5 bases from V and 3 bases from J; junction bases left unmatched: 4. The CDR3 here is CASRLGTANEKLFF. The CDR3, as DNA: TGCGCCAGCAGGTTAGGGACAGCTAATGAAAAACTGTTTTTT.

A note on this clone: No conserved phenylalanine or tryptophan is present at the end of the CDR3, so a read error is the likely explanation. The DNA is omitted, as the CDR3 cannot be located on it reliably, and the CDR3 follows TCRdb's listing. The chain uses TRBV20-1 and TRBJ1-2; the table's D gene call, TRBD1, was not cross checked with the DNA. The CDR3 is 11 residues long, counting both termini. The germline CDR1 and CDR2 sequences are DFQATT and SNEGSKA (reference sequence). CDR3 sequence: CSARGQGQTDV.